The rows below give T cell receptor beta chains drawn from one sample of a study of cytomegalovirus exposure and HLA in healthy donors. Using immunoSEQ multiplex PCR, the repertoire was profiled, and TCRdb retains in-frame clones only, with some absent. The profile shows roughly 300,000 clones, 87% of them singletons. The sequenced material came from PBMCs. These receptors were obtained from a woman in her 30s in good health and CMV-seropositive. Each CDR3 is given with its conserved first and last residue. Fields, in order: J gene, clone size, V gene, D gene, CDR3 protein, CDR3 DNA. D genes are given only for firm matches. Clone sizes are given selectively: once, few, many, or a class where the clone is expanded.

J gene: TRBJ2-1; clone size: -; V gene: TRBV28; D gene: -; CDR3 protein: CASTTGALAYNEQFF; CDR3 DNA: TGTGCCAGCACCACCGGGGCTTTGGCCTACAATGAGCAGTTCTTC
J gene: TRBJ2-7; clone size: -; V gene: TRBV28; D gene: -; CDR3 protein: CASSSDLYEQYF; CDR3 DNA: TGTGCCAGCAGTTCCGACCTTTACGAGCAGTACTTC
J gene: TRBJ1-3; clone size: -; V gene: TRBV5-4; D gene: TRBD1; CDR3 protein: CASSEDRGRDTIYF; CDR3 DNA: TGTGCCAGCAGCGAGGACAGGGGTAGGGACACCATATATTTT
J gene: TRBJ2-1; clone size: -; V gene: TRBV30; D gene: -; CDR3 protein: CAWSVNNEQFF; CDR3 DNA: TGTGCCTGGAGTGTAAACAATGAGCAGTTCTTC
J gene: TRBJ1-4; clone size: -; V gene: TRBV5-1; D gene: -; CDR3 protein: CASSPRAARATNEKLFF; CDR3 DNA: TGCGCCAGCAGCCCACGCGCCGCGCGAGCAACTAATGAAAAACTGTTTTTT
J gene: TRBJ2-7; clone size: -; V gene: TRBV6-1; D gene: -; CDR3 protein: CASIDLYEQYF; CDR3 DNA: TGTGCCAGCATTGACCTCTACGAGCAGTACTTC
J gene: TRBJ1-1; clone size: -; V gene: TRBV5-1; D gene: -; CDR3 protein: CASSSSPNTEAFF; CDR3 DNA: TGCGCCAGCAGCTCGAGCCCGAACACTGAAGCTTTCTTT
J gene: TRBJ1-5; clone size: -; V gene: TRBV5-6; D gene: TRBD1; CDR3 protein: CASSSLGRGLNQPQHF; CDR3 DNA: TGTGCCAGCAGCTCCCTTGGCAGGGGGCTCAATCAGCCCCAGCATTTT
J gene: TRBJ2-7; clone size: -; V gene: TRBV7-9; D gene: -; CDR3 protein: CASNRDNDYEQYF; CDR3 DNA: TGTGCCAGCAACCGGGACAATGACTACGAGCAGTACTTC
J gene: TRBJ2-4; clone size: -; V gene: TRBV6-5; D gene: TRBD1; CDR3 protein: CASKGQGTGKNIQYF; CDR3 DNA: TGTGCCAGCAAAGGACAGGGAACGGGGAAAAACATTCAGTACTTC
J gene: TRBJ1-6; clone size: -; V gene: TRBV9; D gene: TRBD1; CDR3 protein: CASSVGPTGYNSPLHF; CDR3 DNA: TGTGCCAGCAGCGTAGGCCCGACAGGGTACAATTCACCCCTCCACTTT
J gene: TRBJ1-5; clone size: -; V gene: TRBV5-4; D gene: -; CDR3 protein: CASSLDGARGNQPQHF; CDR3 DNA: TGTGCCAGCAGCTTGGACGGGGCGAGGGGAAATCAGCCCCAGCATTTT
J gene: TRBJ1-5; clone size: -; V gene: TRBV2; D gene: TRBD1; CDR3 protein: CASSDRGPTYSNQPQHF; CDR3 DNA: TGTGCCAGCAGTGACAGGGGGCCGACGTATAGCAATCAGCCCCAGCATTTT
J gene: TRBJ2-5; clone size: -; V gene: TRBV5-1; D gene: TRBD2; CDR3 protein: CASSLWGREAQETQYF; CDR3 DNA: TGCGCCAGCAGCTTGTGGGGGAGGGAAGCCCAAGAGACCCAGTACTTC
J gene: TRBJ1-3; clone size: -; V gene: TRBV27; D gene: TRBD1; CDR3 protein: CASSKRGPGNTIYF; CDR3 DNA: TGTGCCAGCAGTAAAAGGGGGCCTGGAAACACCATATATTTT
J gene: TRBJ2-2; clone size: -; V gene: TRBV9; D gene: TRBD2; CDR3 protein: CASRVDSGGATGELFF; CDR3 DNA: TGTGCCAGCCGCGTAGATAGCGGGGGGGCCACCGGGGAGCTGTTTTTT
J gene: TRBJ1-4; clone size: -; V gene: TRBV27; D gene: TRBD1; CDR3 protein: CASSSDRVGEKLFF; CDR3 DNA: TGTGCCAGCAGTTCCGACAGGGTTGGTGAAAAACTGTTTTTT
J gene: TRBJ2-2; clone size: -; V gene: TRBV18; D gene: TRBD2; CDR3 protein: CASSPRATSGGSNTGELFF; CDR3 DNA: TGTGCCAGCTCACCACGGGCGACTAGCGGGGGTTCGAACACCGGGGAGCTGTTTTTT
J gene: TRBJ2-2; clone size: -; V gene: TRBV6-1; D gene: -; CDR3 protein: CASSGTALGTGELFF; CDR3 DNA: TGTGCCAGCAGCGGGACGGCCCTAGGGACCGGGGAGCTGTTTTTT
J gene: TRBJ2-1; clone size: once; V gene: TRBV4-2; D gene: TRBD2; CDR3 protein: CASSQVAGGQHNEQFF; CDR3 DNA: TGTGCCAGCAGCCAGGTAGCGGGGGGCCAGCACAATGAGCAGTTCTTC
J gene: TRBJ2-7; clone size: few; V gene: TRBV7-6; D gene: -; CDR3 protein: CASSLARTTDGYEQYF; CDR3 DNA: TGTGCCAGCAGCTTAGCTCGGACTACCGATGGCTACGAGCAGTACTTC
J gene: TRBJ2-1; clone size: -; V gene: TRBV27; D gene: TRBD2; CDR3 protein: CASSSLAGGGEQFF; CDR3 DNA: TGTGCCAGCAGTTCCCTAGCGGGGGGCGGGGAGCAGTTCTTC
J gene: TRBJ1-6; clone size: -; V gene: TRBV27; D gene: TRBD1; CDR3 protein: CASSPGTANSPLHF; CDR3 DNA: TGTGCCAGCAGCCCCGGGACAGCCAATTCACCCCTCCACTTT
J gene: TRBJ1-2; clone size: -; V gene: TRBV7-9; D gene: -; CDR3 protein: CASSLEWGYTF; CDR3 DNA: TGTGCCAGCAGCTTAGAGTGGGGCTACACCTTC
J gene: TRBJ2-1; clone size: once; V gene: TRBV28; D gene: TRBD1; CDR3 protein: CASRSSGTGGDEQFF; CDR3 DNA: TGTGCCAGCAGGAGTAGTGGGACAGGGGGCGATGAGCAGTTCTTC
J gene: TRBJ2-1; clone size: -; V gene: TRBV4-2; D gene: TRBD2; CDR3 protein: CASSPPGGPYNEQFF; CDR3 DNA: TGTGCCAGCAGCCCCCCGGGGGGGCCTTACAATGAGCAGTTCTTC
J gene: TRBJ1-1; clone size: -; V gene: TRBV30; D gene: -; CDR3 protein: CAWRGQGGEAFF; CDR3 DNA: TGTGCCTGGAGGGGACAAGGGGGGGAAGCTTTCTTT
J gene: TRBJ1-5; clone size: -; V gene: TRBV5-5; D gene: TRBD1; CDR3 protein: CASSLGTTGGQPQHF; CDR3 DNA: TGTGCCAGCAGCTTGGGGACTACAGGGGGTCAGCCCCAGCATTTT
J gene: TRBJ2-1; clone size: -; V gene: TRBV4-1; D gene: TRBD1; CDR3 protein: CASSHLTGDPYNEQFF; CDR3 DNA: TGCGCCAGCAGCCACCTGACAGGGGATCCCTACAATGAGCAGTTCTTC
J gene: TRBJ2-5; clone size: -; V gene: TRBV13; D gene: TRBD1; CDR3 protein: CASSLGPGGRETQYF; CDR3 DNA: TGTGCCAGCAGCTTAGGCCCAGGGGGCAGGGAGACCCAGTACTTC
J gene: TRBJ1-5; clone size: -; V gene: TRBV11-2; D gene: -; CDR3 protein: CASSLVGGNQPQHF; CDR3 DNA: TGTGCCAGCAGCTTAGTGGGCGGCAATCAGCCCCAGCATTTT
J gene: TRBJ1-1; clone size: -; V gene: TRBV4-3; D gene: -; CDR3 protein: CASSPNYANTEAFF; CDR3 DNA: TGCGCCAGCAGCCCCAATTATGCGAACACTGAAGCTTTCTTT
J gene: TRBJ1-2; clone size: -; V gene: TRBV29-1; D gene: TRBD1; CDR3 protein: CSVTGGRGYTF; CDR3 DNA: TGCAGCGTTACAGGGGGACGGGGCTACACCTTC
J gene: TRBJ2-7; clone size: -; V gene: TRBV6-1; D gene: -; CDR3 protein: CASSESREYEQYF; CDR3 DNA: TGTGCCAGCAGTGAATCCAGGGAATACGAGCAGTACTTC
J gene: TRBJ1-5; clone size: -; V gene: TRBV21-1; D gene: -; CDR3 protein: CASSKGARGRSPYQPQHF; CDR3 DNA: TGTGCCAGCAGCAAAGGGGCCAGAGGCAGGAGCCCTTATCAGCCCCAGCATTTT
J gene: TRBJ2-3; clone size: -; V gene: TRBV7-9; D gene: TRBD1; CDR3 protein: CASSPRQGGTDTQYF; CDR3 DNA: TGTGCCAGCAGCCCCAGACAGGGGGGGACAGATACGCAGTATTTT
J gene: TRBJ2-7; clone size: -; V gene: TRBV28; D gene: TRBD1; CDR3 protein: CASSLGTGVWYEQYF; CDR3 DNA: TGTGCCAGCAGTTTAGGGACAGGGGTCTGGTACGAGCAGTACTTC
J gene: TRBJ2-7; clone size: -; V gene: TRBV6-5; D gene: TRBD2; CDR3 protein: CASSYGTSGVYEQYF; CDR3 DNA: TGTGCCAGCAGTTACGGTACTAGCGGCGTCTACGAGCAGTACTTC
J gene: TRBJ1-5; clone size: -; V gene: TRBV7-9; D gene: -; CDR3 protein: CASSTTRGGQPQHF; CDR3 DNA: TGTGCCAGCAGCACTACACGAGGCGGTCAGCCCCAGCATTTT
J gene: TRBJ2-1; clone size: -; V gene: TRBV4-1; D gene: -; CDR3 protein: CASSQFEEQFF; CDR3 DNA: TGCGCCAGCAGCCAATTCGAGGAGCAGTTCTTC